A selection of T cell receptor beta chains follows, all from one sample in a study of blood T cells in healthy people across ages. Each CDR3 protein is one row after TCRdb ran MiXCR on the 5' RACE reads. This table holds roughly 1,100,000 distinct CDR3 sequences, less than 25% found once. Another study also made use of these data, one on T cells of mothers and their children.

Material: blood. The receptor source for this set is a girl aged 2-15 years in good health. Both conserved end residues are part of each CDR3. The order of the fields is V gene, J gene, D gene, clone size, CDR3 protein, CDR3 DNA. A D gene is named only where the DNA matches it firmly. The listing skips clone size in some rows; elsewhere it reads once, few, many or a size class.

V gene: TRBV4-3
J gene: TRBJ2-5
D gene: .
clone size: few
CDR3 protein: CASSQDFGLRETQYF
CDR3 DNA: TGCGCCAGCAGCCAAGATTTTGGGCTCAGAGAGACCCAGTACTTC

V gene: TRBV7-9
J gene: TRBJ1-1
D gene: .
clone size: .
CDR3 protein: CASSPTDRNTEAFF
CDR3 DNA: TGTGCCAGCAGCCCGACCGATAGGAACACTGAAGCTTTCTTT

V gene: TRBV13
J gene: TRBJ2-4
D gene: TRBD2
clone size: few
CDR3 protein: CASSPLAGGNIQYF
CDR3 DNA: TGTGCCAGCAGCCCTCTAGCGGGAGGAAACATTCAGTACTTC

V gene: TRBV5-6
J gene: TRBJ2-7
D gene: .
clone size: few
CDR3 protein: CASTSPKGSLGLSYEQYF
CDR3 DNA: TGTGCCAGCACCTCCCCCAAGGGGTCCTTAGGCCTCTCCTACGAGCAGTACTTC

V gene: TRBV18
J gene: TRBJ1-2
D gene: .
clone size: .
CDR3 protein: CASSRYVDSSNYGYTF
CDR3 DNA: TGTGCCAGCTCACGATATGTGGACTCCTCTAACTATGGCTACACCTTC

V gene: TRBV20-1
J gene: TRBJ2-1
D gene: TRBD2
clone size: .
CDR3 protein: CSASLSLAGGLDEQFF
CDR3 DNA: TGCAGTGCTAGTTTGAGTCTAGCGGGGGGGCTCGATGAGCAGTTCTTC

V gene: TRBV3-1
J gene: TRBJ2-7
D gene: TRBD1
clone size: .
CDR3 protein: CASSQQGDEQYF
CDR3 DNA: TGTGCCAGCAGCCAACAGGGGGATGAGCAGTACTTC

V gene: TRBV4-2
J gene: TRBJ1-1
D gene: .
clone size: few
CDR3 protein: CASSQDLGMAFF
CDR3 DNA: TGTGCCAGCAGCCAAGATCTTGGTATGGCTTTCTTT

V gene: TRBV20-1
J gene: TRBJ2-5
D gene: TRBD2
clone size: few
CDR3 protein: CSASVAGVLGETQYF
CDR3 DNA: TGCAGTGCTAGTGTCGCGGGAGTATTGGGAGAGACCCAGTACTTC

V gene: TRBV7-8
J gene: TRBJ2-1
D gene: TRBD2
clone size: .
CDR3 protein: CASSTLAGGDEQFF
CDR3 DNA: TGTGCCAGCAGCACCTTAGCGGGAGGGGATGAGCAGTTCTTC

V gene: TRBV7-2
J gene: TRBJ2-7
D gene: .
clone size: .
CDR3 protein: CASSLLVGDEQYF
CDR3 DNA: TGTGCCAGCAGCTTACTGGTCGGCGACGAGCAGTACTTC

V gene: TRBV2
J gene: TRBJ2-1
D gene: TRBD2
clone size: .
CDR3 protein: CASNPDPSSGRTYYNEQFF
CDR3 DNA: TGTGCCAGCAACCCGGACCCTTCTAGCGGGAGGACATACTACAATGAGCAGTTCTTC

V gene: TRBV9
J gene: TRBJ2-5
D gene: .
clone size: few
CDR3 protein: CASSVGIPGETQYF
CDR3 DNA: TGTGCCAGCAGCGTAGGCATCCCAGGGGAGACCCAGTACTTC

V gene: TRBV5-6
J gene: TRBJ1-1
D gene: .
clone size: few
CDR3 protein: CASSLDQGQVEAFF
CDR3 DNA: TGTGCCAGCAGCTTGGATCAGGGACAAGTAGAAGCTTTCTTT

V gene: TRBV20-1
J gene: TRBJ2-3
D gene: .
clone size: once
CDR3 protein: CSARDSRAGTNTQYF
CDR3 DNA: TGCAGTGCTAGAGATTCGAGGGCCGGCACAAATACGCAGTATTTT

V gene: TRBV24-1
J gene: TRBJ2-3
D gene: .
clone size: .
CDR3 protein: CATMGRLESDTQYF
CDR3 DNA: TGTGCCACCATGGGGCGGTTAGAATCAGATACGCAGTATTTT

V gene: TRBV6-5
J gene: TRBJ1-3
D gene: .
clone size: .
CDR3 protein: CASSLAGGTIYF
CDR3 DNA: TGTGCCAGCAGTCTAGCCGGCGGCACCATATATTTT

V gene: TRBV10-3
J gene: TRBJ2-7
D gene: TRBD2
clone size: few
CDR3 protein: CAISEPGLDPYEQYF
CDR3 DNA: TGTGCCATCAGTGAGCCGGGACTAGATCCCTACGAGCAGTACTTC

V gene: TRBV7-9
J gene: TRBJ2-5
D gene: .
clone size: many
CDR3 protein: CASGGFEGETQYF
CDR3 DNA: TGTGCCAGCGGGGGATTCGAAGGGGAGACCCAGTACTTC

V gene: TRBV9
J gene: TRBJ2-7
D gene: TRBD2
clone size: few
CDR3 protein: CASSAGGHPSSYEQYF
CDR3 DNA: TGTGCCAGCAGCGCGGGAGGGCACCCGAGCTCCTACGAGCAGTACTTC

V gene: TRBV10-3
J gene: TRBJ2-7
D gene: .
clone size: .
CDR3 protein: CAISEIGGEQYF
CDR3 DNA: TGTGCCATCAGTGAGATAGGGGGCGAGCAGTACTTC

V gene: TRBV29-1
J gene: TRBJ2-7
D gene: .
clone size: .
CDR3 protein: CSVGRDTSSGEQYF
CDR3 DNA: TGCAGCGTTGGCCGGGACACCTCGTCGGGGGAGCAGTACTTC

V gene: TRBV12-3/TRBV12-4
J gene: TRBJ2-1
D gene: .
clone size: .
CDR3 protein: CASSLESGVPNEQFF
CDR3 DNA: TGTGCCAGCAGTTTAGAGTCAGGGGTTCCCAATGAGCAGTTCTTC

V gene: TRBV29-1
J gene: TRBJ1-2
D gene: TRBD1
clone size: few
CDR3 protein: CSVGQASNYGYTF
CDR3 DNA: TGCAGCGTGGGACAGGCTTCTAACTATGGCTACACCTTC

V gene: TRBV18
J gene: TRBJ2-1
D gene: TRBD1
clone size: .
CDR3 protein: CASSPEAGTGGNEQFF
CDR3 DNA: TGTGCCAGCTCACCTGAAGCCGGGACAGGGGGCAATGAGCAGTTCTTC

V gene: TRBV28
J gene: TRBJ2-7
D gene: .
clone size: .
CDR3 protein: CASSFRRAAGVEQYF
CDR3 DNA: TGTGCCAGCAGTTTCCGTAGGGCTGCAGGGGTCGAGCAGTACTTC

V gene: TRBV5-6
J gene: TRBJ2-5
D gene: TRBD2
clone size: .
CDR3 protein: CASDTSGSLSETQYF
CDR3 DNA: TGTGCCAGCGACACTAGCGGGAGCTTATCTGAGACCCAGTACTTC

V gene: TRBV20-1
J gene: TRBJ2-4
D gene: TRBD1
clone size: .
CDR3 protein: CSARDRRGRDIQYF
CDR3 DNA: TGCAGTGCTAGAGATCGAAGGGGGCGCGACATTCAGTACTTC

V gene: TRBV6-2/TRBV6-3
J gene: TRBJ2-1
D gene: TRBD1
clone size: .
CDR3 protein: CASRRPQGALYNEQFF
CDR3 DNA: TGTGCCAGCAGGCGTCCACAGGGGGCTCTATACAATGAGCAGTTCTTC

V gene: TRBV9
J gene: TRBJ2-7
D gene: .
clone size: .
CDR3 protein: CASSAGREWYEQYF
CDR3 DNA: TGTGCCAGCAGCGCAGGCCGGGAATGGTACGAGCAGTACTTC

V gene: TRBV4-1
J gene: TRBJ1-2
D gene: .
clone size: few
CDR3 protein: CASSQDPGGFNYGYTF
CDR3 DNA: TGCGCCAGCAGCCAAGACCCCGGAGGATTCAACTATGGCTACACCTTC

V gene: TRBV5-1
J gene: TRBJ2-7
D gene: TRBD2
clone size: .
CDR3 protein: CASSLEGLVYEQYF
CDR3 DNA: TGCGCCAGCAGCTTGGAGGGACTAGTCTACGAGCAGTACTTC

V gene: TRBV7-3
J gene: TRBJ2-5
D gene: TRBD2
clone size: few
CDR3 protein: CASSRTRQETQYF
CDR3 DNA: TGTGCCAGCAGCAGGACTAGACAAGAGACCCAGTACTTC

V gene: TRBV7-3
J gene: TRBJ2-1
D gene: TRBD2
clone size: few
CDR3 protein: CASSFGTSGGAEQFF
CDR3 DNA: TGTGCCAGCAGCTTCGGGACTAGCGGGGGGGCTGAGCAGTTCTTC

V gene: TRBV20-1
J gene: TRBJ1-1
D gene: TRBD1
clone size: .
CDR3 protein: CSLPGTGTEAFF
CDR3 DNA: TGCAGCCTACCCGGGACAGGGACTGAAGCTTTCTTT

V gene: TRBV3-1
J gene: TRBJ2-4
D gene: TRBD1
clone size: .
CDR3 protein: CASSLGTGQNIQYF
CDR3 DNA: TGTGCCAGCAGCCTAGGGACAGGCCAAAACATTCAGTACTTC

V gene: TRBV12-3/TRBV12-4
J gene: TRBJ2-3
D gene: .
clone size: .
CDR3 protein: CASSLIGVSTDTQYF
CDR3 DNA: TGTGCCAGCAGTTTGATAGGAGTAAGCACAGATACGCAGTATTTT

V gene: TRBV6-6
J gene: TRBJ1-1
D gene: TRBD1
clone size: .
CDR3 protein: CASSYQTGAEAFF
CDR3 DNA: TGTGCCAGCAGTTATCAGACAGGGGCTGAAGCTTTCTTT

V gene: TRBV27
J gene: TRBJ2-7
D gene: .
clone size: few
CDR3 protein: CASSPPHTGEQYF
CDR3 DNA: TGTGCCAGCAGTCCGCCCCACACAGGGGAGCAGTACTTC

V gene: TRBV12-3/TRBV12-4
J gene: TRBJ1-1
D gene: .
clone size: many
CDR3 protein: CASSFASEAFF
CDR3 DNA: TGTGCCAGCAGTTTTGCTTCAGAAGCTTTCTTT

V gene: TRBV7-9
J gene: TRBJ2-2
D gene: .
clone size: few
CDR3 protein: CASSPRTVGELFF
CDR3 DNA: TGTGCCAGCAGCCCGCGGACTGTTGGGGAGCTGTTTTTT

V gene: TRBV5-4
J gene: TRBJ2-4
D gene: .
clone size: .
CDR3 protein: CASSLALEGIQYF
CDR3 DNA: TGTGCCAGCAGCTTGGCATTAGAAGGCATTCAGTACTTC

V gene: TRBV27
J gene: TRBJ2-1
D gene: .
clone size: .
CDR3 protein: CASSPAERREQFF
CDR3 DNA: TGTGCCAGCAGTCCCGCGGAGAGACGTGAGCAGTTCTTC

V gene: TRBV7-3
J gene: TRBJ2-5
D gene: .
clone size: .
CDR3 protein: CASSLDGGAETQYF
CDR3 DNA: TGTGCCAGCAGCTTAGATGGGGGGGCAGAGACCCAGTACTTC